One and the same sample provided the 12 T cell receptor beta chains below, sequenced in a study of cytomegalovirus exposure and HLA in healthy donors. PCR employed 60 Vbeta and 13 Jbeta primers. Profiling relied on immunoSEQ multiplex PCR, and the TCRdb table lists in-frame clones only, not all of them. This table has approximately 79,000 clones, 78% appearing once. The sample was PBMCs. The receptor source for this set is a man aged 35-49 years in good health and CMV-seronegative.

This clone was detected once. V and J are TRBV27 and TRBJ2-5; TRBD1 aligns across 7 bases. The tail of the sequence fits TRBJ2-7 better, so the J call may be wrong. Per germline, CDR1 MNHEY and CDR2 SMNVEV (reference sequence). This CDR3 region has 16 residues. This CDR3 reads CASSLSPVTGSYEQYF. CDR3 DNA sequence: TGTGCCAGCAGTTTATCTCCTGTGACAGGGTCCTACGAGCAGTACTTC.

V is TRBV5-6 and J is TRBJ2-1, with 11 bases lining up with TRBD2. V was pared by 4 bases and J by 4 bases, with 4 bases of the junction left unmatched. CDR3 size: 15 residues. Germline V gives CDR1 SGHDT, CDR2 YYEEEE. The chain's CDR3 is CASSLGLAEYNEQFF. In DNA, the CDR3 is TGTGCCAGCAGCCTGGGACTAGCGGAATACAATGAGCAGTTCTTC.

The gene calls are TRBV28 and TRBJ2-7, with D perhaps TRBD1 (5 bases). V was shortened by 5 bases and J by 4 bases, with 12 bases between the two germline ends. This CDR3 has 13 amino acids. CDR1 is MDHEN and CDR2 is SYDVKM in the germline V gene. CDR3 nucleotides: TGTGCCAGCAGTGTCGATCAGGGTTACGAGCAGTACTTC. Its translation: CASSVDQGYEQYF.

This sequence joins TRBV28 and TRBJ2-2; D call uncertain. The CDR3 totals 12 residues. Looked up from germline, CDR1 is MDHEN and CDR2 is SYDVKM. V dropped 6 bases and J dropped 7 bases, with 9 bases sitting between them. CDR3 coding DNA: TGTGCCAGCAGGGCTCCAGTCGGGGAGCTGTTTTTT. Translation gives CASRAPVGELFF.

The CDR3 DNA follows: TGTGCCAGCAGCACCCTCACTAGCACATGGAACACCGGGGAGCTGTTTTTT. Protein sequence: CASSTLTSTWNTGELFF. The chain combines TRBV7-8 with TRBJ2-2, with a possible D match to TRBD2 (6 bases). The germline V gene has CDR1 SGHVS and CDR2 FQNEAQ. The CDR3 is made up of 17 amino acids. V shed 5 bases and J shed 1 base, with 17 bases lying between them.

The table lists this clone with a few counts. The chain combines TRBV11-2 with TRBJ2-1; maybe TRBD1 (6 bases). Germline values: CDR1 SGHAT, CDR2 FQNNGV. The CDR3 is 13 residues long. With 4 bases removed from V and 10 bases from J, the gap between germline ends came to 14 bases. CDR3 residues: CASSSQGTGEQFF. CDR3 DNA: TGTGCCAGCAGCTCACAGGGTACTGGGGAGCAGTTCTTC.

The rearrangement joins TRBV9 to TRBJ2-3; TRBD2 is a possible D gene (5 bases). The CDR3 runs to 14 residues. V gave up 6 bases and J gave up 0 bases, with 11 bases separating them. Germline V gives CDR1 SGDLS, CDR2 YYNGEE. DNA of the CDR3: TGTGCCAGCAACGATGGCGGGAGCACAGATACGCAGTATTTT. Translation: CASNDGGSTDTQYF.

The chain couples TRBV6-5 to TRBJ2-7; 10 nucleotides agree with TRBD2. This CDR3 has 15 residues. Per the germline V gene, CDR1 is MNHEY and CDR2 is SVGAGI. The V segment lost 2 bases and the J segment 4 bases; nucleotides outside the gene matches: 5. In DNA, the CDR3 is TGTGCCAGCAGTTACGGTCCAGCGGGAGGGTACGAGCAGTACTTC. This codes for CASSYGPAGGYEQYF.

This rearrangement joins TRBV30 to TRBJ1-2; no definite D call. Trimming shortened V by 2 bases and J by 6 bases, and 16 bases separated the two germline ends. The CDR3 runs to 14 residues. In germline, CDR1 is GTSNPN, CDR2 SVGIG (reference sequence). The CDR3 here is CAWSPLPGDHGYTF. As DNA, the CDR3 is TGTGCCTGGAGTCCCCTCCCGGGAGACCATGGCTACACCTTC.

Details on this clone: A read error may produce the germline difference seen at one junction end. The chain is built from TRBV7-9 and TRBJ2-1; 10 bases are shared with TRBD2. In germline, CDR1 is SEHNR, CDR2 FQNEAQ (reference sequence). The CDR3 extends over 15 amino acids. The chain's CDR3 is CSSSSGTSVWNEQFF. The CDR3 nucleotides read TGTTCCAGCAGCTCCGGGACTAGCGTGTGGAATGAGCAGTTCTTC.

This clone was seen just once. J is TRBJ2-2 and V is TRBV29-1, with a weak D call TRBD2 (7 bases). Germline V lookup: CDR1 SQVTM, CDR2 ANQGSEA. The CDR3 runs to 15 residues. Trimming stripped 5 bases from V and 2 bases from J, with 15 bases between. CDR3 residues: CSVPTGRGNTGELFF. DNA for the CDR3: TGCAGCGTTCCTACAGGGAGGGGAAACACCGGGGAGCTGTTTTTT.

The chain couples TRBV4-1 to TRBJ2-4, with TRBD1 identical over 10 bases. Germline loops: CDR1 MGHRA, CDR2 YSYEKL. The CDR3 consists of 15 residues. Germline trimming cut 4 bases from V and 2 bases from J; bases unmatched to any gene: 2. Written as DNA, the CDR3 is TGCGCCAGCAGCCCGGGACAGGGGACCAAAAACATTCAGTACTTC. It specifies CASSPGQGTKNIQYF.